The entry below describes one TCR beta chain. This specimen comes from a study of cytomegalovirus exposure and HLA in healthy donors. The germline V and J ends were trimmed by 3 bases and 0 bases, with 10 bases remaining between them. The CDR3 spans 15 residues. Germline V gene sequence: CDR1 SGDLS, CDR2 YYNGEE. Primers: 60 Vbeta forward and 13 Jbeta reverse. The data were produced by immunoSEQ multiplex PCR, yet TCRdb's version contains in-frame clones alone and is incomplete. The sample consists of approximately 220,000 clones, about 80% of them appearing once. The sequencing input was PBMCs. The origin of this receptor is a girl between 5 and 17 years old in good health and CMV-seronegative. The J gene is TRBJ2-1, the V gene TRBV9; TRBD2 might be the D (5 bases). CDR3 nucleotide sequence: TGTGCCAGCAGCGGGACTTCTAGCTCCTACAATGAGCAGTTCTTC. It encodes CASSGTSSSYNEQFF.